The 26 T cell receptor beta chains below come from one sample, sequenced in a study of blood T cell repertoires in COVID-19. The data were produced by immunoSEQ multiplex PCR, yet TCRdb's version contains in-frame clones alone and is incomplete. The data show tens of thousands of clones, approximately 80% seen once. The sequenced sample consisted of peripheral blood. These receptors all stem from a man between 65 and 79 years old with acute or convalescent COVID-19.

This chain uses TRBV7-6 with TRBJ1-4; D is perhaps TRBD1 (5 bases). Trimming stripped 4 bases from V and 8 bases from J, with 17 bases between. Germline-derived CDR1 and CDR2 are SGHVS and FNYEAQ. The CDR3 consists of 15 residues. CDR3 sequence reads: CASSSGGQAGEKLFF. CDR3 coding DNA: TGTGCCAGCAGCTCTGGTGGGCAGGCAGGGGAAAAACTGTTTTTT. The variable domain in full, with the rest retrieved from reference TRBV7-6 and TRBJ1-4, is GAGVSQSPRYKVTKRGQDVALRCDPISGHVSLYWYRQALGQGPEFLTYFNYEAQQDKSGLPNDRFSAERPEGSISTLTIQRTEQRDSAMYRCASSSGGQAGEKLFFGSGTQLSVL.

The rearrangement uses TRBV6-5 and TRBJ1-1, with D unresolved. The CDR3 runs 12 residues. Germline values: CDR1 MNHEY, CDR2 SVGAGI. The V end was cut by 2 bases, the J end by 7 bases, with 8 bases between. The CDR3 nucleotides are TGTGCCAGCAGTTACGGTGGGAGTGAAGCTTTCTTT. Amino acid sequence: CASSYGGSEAFF.

This clone ranks as medium-sized. The rearrangement links TRBV7-8 to TRBJ1-4; D not certain. Germline V gives CDR1 SGHVS, CDR2 FQNEAQ. The CDR3 covers 13 residues. Trimming stripped 4 bases from V and 5 bases from J, with 8 bases between. The DNA of the CDR3 is TGTGCCAGCAGCTCAGACTTAAATGAAAAACTGTTTTTT. Encoded protein: CASSSDLNEKLFF.

As DNA, the CDR3 is TGTGCCAGCAGCCAGGCTACTAGCGGGAGTTTCTACGAGCAGTACTTC. Protein sequence: CASSQATSGSFYEQYF. The chain is built from TRBV4-2 and TRBJ2-7; the match to TRBD2 covers 11 bases. V lost 3 bases to trimming and J lost 3 bases; unmatched junction nucleotides: 7. Germline-derived CDR1 and CDR2 are LGHNA and YNFKEQ. The CDR3 consists of 16 residues.

V is TRBV28 and J is TRBJ2-5, with 9 bases aligning to TRBD1. Unmatched junction bases numbered 10, after V lost 7 bases and J lost 4 bases. From germline, CDR1 is MDHEN and CDR2 SYDVKM. This CDR3 is 15 amino acids long. In DNA form, the CDR3 reads TGTGCCAGCAAGACCGGGGACAGGGAATCAGAGACCCAGTACTTC. Its protein product is CASKTGDRESETQYF.

This clone was detected only a few times. The chain combines TRBV7-9 with TRBJ1-1; a possible D gene is TRBD1 (5 bases). The germline V and J ends were trimmed by 6 bases and 4 bases, with 21 bases remaining between them. The CDR3 spans 16 residues. CDR1 is SEHNR, CDR2 FQNEAQ, per germline (reference sequence). The CDR3, as DNA: TGTGCCAGCAGTTACCCTGGTTGGGGGGATGGCACTGAAGCTTTCTTT. Its translation is CASSYPGWGDGTEAFF.

The chain employs TRBV6-5 and TRBJ1-1; 7 bases are shared with TRBD1. V lost 5 bases to trimming and J lost 1 base; unmatched junction nucleotides: 7. CDR3 size: 15 residues. CDR1 and CDR2 from the germline V gene are MNHEY and SVGAGI. The CDR3 sequence is CASSQTGVGNTEAFF. The DNA of the CDR3 is TGTGCCAGCAGTCAAACAGGGGTAGGGAACACTGAAGCTTTCTTT.

The chain combines TRBV2 with TRBJ2-2; TRBD2 matches 8 bases. Germline V gene sequence: CDR1 SNHLY, CDR2 FYNNEI. The CDR3 is 14 residues long. V dropped 6 bases and J dropped 6; count of bases not matched to a gene: 6. CDR3 sequence reads: CASRSAGGAGELFF. DNA for the CDR3: TGTGCCAGCAGATCGGCGGGAGGAGCCGGGGAGCTGTTTTTT.

This clone has a single count. The chain's CDR3 is CASRLQGSGEAFF. The CDR3 coding sequence is TGTGCCAGCAGACTACAGGGATCGGGTGAAGCTTTCTTT. The chain couples TRBV12-3 or TRBV12-4 to TRBJ1-1; TRBD1 is a possible D gene (6 bases). The CDR3 sequence is 13 residues long. Trimming stripped 6 bases from V and 7 bases from J, with 15 bases between.

The chain has TRBV5-1 and TRBJ2-2; no firm D call. The V end lost 0 bases, the J end lost 0 bases, and 9 bases lay between the germline ends. Germline V gene data show CDR1 as SGHRS and CDR2 as YFSETQ. The CDR3 extends over 16 amino acids. The CDR3 DNA follows: TGCGCCAGCAGCTTGGCTCCCCACTCGAACACCGGGGAGCTGTTTTTT. It yields the protein CASSLAPHSNTGELFF.

The chain uses TRBV27 and TRBJ2-5; TRBD1 matches 10 bases. This CDR3 contains 15 residues. With 5 bases clipped from V and 5 bases from J, the junction kept 8 bases outside the gene matches. Germline values: CDR1 MNHEY, CDR2 SMNVEV (reference sequence). CDR3 bases: TGTGCCAGCAGTCTGACAGGGGGCTCCAGGGAGACCCAGTACTTC. Residues: CASSLTGGSRETQYF.

The chain has TRBV4-1 and TRBJ1-5; TRBD1 is a possible D gene (5 bases). V lost 1 base to trimming and J lost 4 bases, with 8 bases between them. The CDR3 length is 14 residues. Germline values: CDR1 MGHRA, CDR2 YSYEKL. The CDR3 spells CASSQGGVNQPQHF. For the CDR3, the DNA is TGCGCCAGCAGCCAAGGGGGGGTTAATCAGCCCCAGCATTTT.

The chain has TRBV5-4 and TRBJ1-3; TRBD1 aligns across 8 bases. The V gene end was trimmed by 3 bases and the J gene end by 0 bases; junction bases not matched to a gene: 5. Germline CDR1 reads SGHNT; CDR2 reads YYREEE (reference sequence). This CDR3 contains 16 residues. The CDR3 region is CASSWGGTGSGNTIYF. The CDR3 DNA follows: TGTGCCAGCAGCTGGGGGGGGACAGGCTCTGGAAACACCATATATTTT.

The chain links TRBV7-6 to TRBJ2-2, with 11 bases fitting TRBD2. The CDR3 spans 18 residues. Germline CDR1 is SGHVS and CDR2 is FNYEAQ. The V segment lost 5 bases and the J segment 0 bases; nucleotides outside the gene matches: 8. The CDR3 nucleotides read TGTGCCAGCAGCCCGGGACTAGCGGATAAGACGAACACCGGGGAGCTGTTTTTT. Encoded protein: CASSPGLADKTNTGELFF. Supplemented by reference TRBV7-6 and TRBJ2-2, the full variable domain reads GAGVSQSPRYKVTKRGQDVALRCDPISGHVSLYWYRQALGQGPEFLTYFNYEAQQDKSGLPNDRFSAERPEGSISTLTIQRTEQRDSAMYRCASSPGLADKTNTGELFFGEGSRLTVL.

This CDR3 reads CASAAVSNQPQHF. CDR3 sequence (DNA): TGTGCCAGCGCGGCAGTCAGCAATCAGCCCCAGCATTTT. The V gene is TRBV6-5, the J gene TRBJ1-5; D is uncertain. CDR1 is MNHEY and CDR2 is SVGAGI in the germline V gene. This CDR3 has 13 residues. Trimming took 8 bases from V and 1 from J, leaving 9 bases between them.

This chain's CDR3 is CASSLVTGPYGYTF. CDR3 in DNA: TGTGCCAGCAGTTTAGTGACAGGCCCCTATGGCTACACCTTC. The rearrangement joins TRBV28 to TRBJ1-2; weak D call: TRBD1 (6 bases). CDR1 is MDHEN, CDR2 SYDVKM, per germline. The V end lost 2 bases, the J end lost 4 bases, and 11 bases lay between the germline ends. The CDR3 consists of 14 residues.

This clone was seen repeatedly, ten times or more. This chain connects TRBV7-8 to TRBJ2-5; D is undetermined. CDR1 is SGHVS, CDR2 FQNEAQ, per germline. With 7 bases removed from V and 4 bases from J, the gap between germline ends came to 13 bases. The CDR3 extends over 13 amino acids. The CDR3 DNA reads as TGTGCCAGCATACCCACCGGGTTAGAGACCCAGTACTTC. It is translated as CASIPTGLETQYF.

This clone was found once. The chain links TRBV7-9 to TRBJ2-3, with TRBD1 matching 8 bases. CDR3 length: 15 amino acids. Trimming removed 5 bases from V and 4 bases from J; junction bases left unmatched: 8. Germline V lookup: CDR1 SEHNR, CDR2 FQNEAQ (reference sequence). The CDR3 DNA follows: TGTGCCAGCAGCGCTTCCGGGACAGGTTCAGATACGCAGTATTTT. Protein: CASSASGTGSDTQYF.

This clone was seen only a few times. The chain recombines TRBV4-1 with TRBJ2-2; TRBD2 matches 9 bases. The germline CDR1 and CDR2 sequences are MGHRA and YSYEKL. V gave up 1 base and J gave up 6 bases; unmatched junction bases: 6. The CDR3 is 16 amino acids. This CDR3 is CASSQGVAGAPGELFF. CDR3 in DNA: TGCGCCAGCAGCCAAGGGGTAGCGGGAGCCCCCGGGGAGCTGTTTTTT.

This clone has just a few counts. The chain employs TRBV7-2 and TRBJ1-6; the D gene is possibly TRBD1 (5 bases). This CDR3 has 14 amino acids. CDR1 SGHTA and CDR2 FQGNSA come from the germline V gene. V was clipped by 2 bases and J by 8 bases, with 10 bases between them. CDR3 residues: CASSLRQGDSPLHF. DNA for the CDR3: TGTGCCAGCAGCTTACGGCAGGGCGATTCACCCCTCCACTTT.

The J gene is TRBJ2-5, the V gene TRBV12-5, with D possibly matching TRBD1 (6 bases). V was trimmed by 0 bases and J by 2 bases, leaving 13 bases between them. This CDR3 has 16 amino acids. CDR1 LGHNT and CDR2 FRNRAP come from the germline V gene. CDR3 bases: TGTGCTAGTGGTTTGGTACTGGGACACCTTCAAGAGACCCAGTACTTC. Translated: CASGLVLGHLQETQYF. Variable domain in full (rest from reference TRBV12-5 and TRBJ2-5): DARVTQTPRHKVTEMGQEVTMRCQPILGHNTVFWYRQTMMQGLELLAYFRNRAPLDDSGMPKDRFSAEMPDATLATLKIQPSEPRDSAVYFCASGLVLGHLQETQYFGPGTRLLVL.

This clone occurred a few times. The J gene is TRBJ1-5, the V gene TRBV2, with TRBD1 as a possible D gene (6 bases). The CDR3 sequence is 14 residues long. Germline assignment: CDR1 SNHLY and CDR2 FYNNEI. Trimming pared 5 bases from V and 4 bases from J, leaving 12 bases between. The CDR3 DNA reads TGTGCCAGCAGTAGGACAGCTGCTAATCAGCCCCAGCATTTT. Translating gives CASSRTAANQPQHF.

The chain employs TRBV5-6 and TRBJ1-6, with a possible D match to TRBD1 (6 bases). The germline V and J ends were trimmed by 0 bases and 7 bases, with 8 bases remaining between them. The CDR3 has 14 residues. From germline, CDR1 is SGHDT and CDR2 YYEEEE. CDR3 amino acids: CASSLAGVNSPLHF. The CDR3 DNA sequence: TGTGCCAGCAGCTTGGCAGGGGTCAATTCACCCCTCCACTTT.

V usage is TRBV6-8 and J usage is TRBJ1-2, with 9 bases fitting TRBD1. V dropped 2 bases and J dropped 6; count of bases not matched to a gene: 1. Germline CDR1 reads MNHGY; CDR2 reads SAAAGT. The CDR3 extends over 13 amino acids. The CDR3 region has the DNA TGTGCCAGCAGTTACCGACAGGGGGATGGCTACACCTTC. This sequence encodes CASSYRQGDGYTF.

With regard to this clone: Other DNA sequences in the sample encode the same CDR3. The chain has TRBV19 and TRBJ2-6, with D uncertain. V dropped 3 bases and J dropped 0 bases, with 9 bases sitting between them. This CDR3 contains 16 residues. CDR1 and CDR2 (germline): LNHDA, SQIVND (reference sequence). CDR3: CASSIVPGSGANVLTF. In DNA, the CDR3 is TGTGCCAGTAGTATTGTACCCGGCTCTGGGGCCAACGTCCTGACTTTC. The variable domain in full, completed from reference TRBV19 and TRBJ2-6, reads DGGITQSPKYLFRKEGQNVTLSCEQNLNHDAMYWYRQDPGQGLRLIYYSQIVNDFQKGDIAEGYSVSREKKESFPLTVTSAQKNPTAFYLCASSIVPGSGANVLTFGAGSRLTVL.

The CDR3 nucleotides read TGTGCCAGCAGTGTCCCTTTACCGGGACAGGGATCCTACGAGCAGTACTTC. Translated, it gives CASSVPLPGQGSYEQYF. The rearrangement links TRBV2 to TRBJ2-7, with 9 bases fitting TRBD1. Per germline, CDR1 SNHLY and CDR2 FYNNEI. The CDR3 is 17 residues long. Trimming cost V 4 bases and J 1 base; bases outside gene matches: 11.